The rows below give T cell receptor beta chains drawn from one sample of a study of cytomegalovirus exposure and HLA in healthy donors. Generated by immunoSEQ multiplex PCR, the TCRdb table keeps only in-frame clones and is missing some. The data hold about 190,000 clones, with 70% to 85% observed a single time. The sample consisted of PBMCs. The origin of the receptors is a man aged 40-49 years in good health and CMV-seropositive. The CDR3 runs from the conserved cysteine through the conserved F or W. Each record gives: J gene, V gene, clone size, D gene, CDR3 protein, CDR3 DNA. A D gene is named only where the DNA matches it firmly. Some rows have no size entry. The others give once, few or many, or a class for an expanded clone.

TRBJ2-7,TRBV5-1,.,TRBD1,CASSRDRPLEQYF,TGCGCCAGCAGCCGGGACAGACCCCTCGAGCAGTACTTC
TRBJ2-7,TRBV5-4,.,TRBD1,CASSPQTGQGPYEQYF,TGTGCCAGCAGCCCTCAGACCGGACAGGGTCCCTACGAGCAGTACTTC
TRBJ2-7,TRBV4-3,.,TRBD2,CASSQDLGWEGSYEQYF,TGCGCCAGCAGCCAAGATTTGGGGTGGGAGGGGTCCTACGAGCAGTACTTC
TRBJ2-5,TRBV7-8,.,.,CASSLQDYWETQYF,TGTGCCAGCAGCCTCCAGGACTACTGGGAGACCCAGTACTTC
TRBJ1-2,TRBV6-1,.,.,CASRRTVGYGYTF,TGTGCCAGCCGTCGGACAGTAGGCTATGGCTACACCTTC
TRBJ2-1,TRBV5-1,few,TRBD1,CASSLAGTGLYNEQFF,TGCGCCAGCAGCTTAGCCGGGACAGGGCTCTACAATGAGCAGTTCTTC
TRBJ2-7,TRBV29-1,.,TRBD2,CSVEDGAGDEQYF,TGCAGCGTTGAAGATGGGGCGGGAGACGAGCAGTACTTC
TRBJ1-1,TRBV5-4,.,.,CASSPLDTGRQAFF,TGTGCCAGCAGCCCCCTTGACACAGGGCGTCAAGCTTTCTTT
TRBJ2-1,TRBV2,.,.,CAAGVQNEQFF,TGTGCCGCCGGAGTTCAGAATGAGCAGTTCTTC
TRBJ2-7,TRBV18,.,.,CASSRGDSYYEQYF,TGTGCCAGCTCACGGGGGGACTCCTACTACGAGCAGTACTTC
TRBJ1-1,TRBV7-9,few,.,CASSLQGGTEAFF,TGTGCCAGCAGCCTACAGGGTGGTACTGAAGCTTTCTTT
TRBJ2-3,TRBV7-8,.,TRBD2,CASNELAGAPDTQYF,TGTGCCAGCAACGAACTAGCGGGAGCCCCAGATACGCAGTATTTT
TRBJ1-5,TRBV15,.,.,CATSSRTVRGQPQHF,TGTGCCACCAGCAGTCGGACAGTTCGAGGGCAGCCCCAGCATTTT
TRBJ1-6,TRBV4-1,.,TRBD1,CASSLYTGGGDSPLHF,TGCGCCAGCAGCCTGTATACAGGGGGAGGTGATTCACCCCTCCACTTT
TRBJ2-2,TRBV2,once,TRBD1,CASTTPGGNTGELFF,TGTGCCAGCACCACCCCAGGGGGGAACACCGGGGAGCTGTTTTTT
TRBJ1-4,TRBV2,.,.,CASSGTPQNEKLFF,TGTGCCAGCAGTGGGACACCACAAAATGAAAAACTGTTTTTT
TRBJ1-2,TRBV7-8,.,.,CASSTRQSNYGYTF,TGTGCCAGCAGCACTCGACAGAGTAACTATGGCTACACCTTC
TRBJ2-3,TRBV7-3,.,.,CASSPDRTTDTQYF,TGTGCCAGCAGCCCGGACAGAACTACAGATACGCAGTATTTT
TRBJ2-3,TRBV11-2,.,TRBD2,CASRNSGGGTDTQYF,TGTGCCAGCAGGAATAGCGGGGGGGGCACAGATACGCAGTATTTT
TRBJ1-5,TRBV30,.,TRBD1,CAWSLTGVQPQHF,TGTGCCTGGAGTTTGACAGGGGTTCAGCCCCAGCATTTT
TRBJ2-2,TRBV19,.,TRBD2,CASSVTSGRANTGELFF,TGTGCCAGTAGTGTGACTAGCGGGAGGGCGAACACCGGGGAGCTGTTTTTT
TRBJ2-2,TRBV7-6,once,.,CASSSIGGLNTGELFF,TGTGCCAGCAGCTCGATAGGAGGTCTGAACACCGGGGAGCTGTTTTTT
TRBJ1-1,TRBV7-9,.,.,CASNDRQNTEAFF,TGTGCCAGTAATGACAGACAGAACACTGAAGCTTTCTTT
TRBJ1-6,TRBV9,.,.,CASTAGEGAYNSPLHF,TGTGCCAGCACCGCTGGGGAGGGGGCCTATAATTCACCCCTCCACTTT
TRBJ1-5,TRBV28,.,TRBD1,CASSPAGTGDDQPQHF,TGTGCCAGCAGCCCCGCCGGGACAGGAGACGATCAGCCCCAGCATTTT
TRBJ2-7,TRBV28,.,.,CASSLQGIPYEQYF,TGTGCCAGCAGTTTACAGGGGATCCCCTACGAGCAGTACTTC
TRBJ2-3,TRBV14,once,TRBD2,CASSQDIAGGRTQYF,TGTGCCAGCAGCCAAGATATAGCGGGGGGGCGTACGCAGTATTTT
TRBJ2-5,TRBV7-3,.,.,CASSLGLRETQYF,TGTGCCAGCAGCTTGGGACTTCGAGAGACCCAGTACTTC
TRBJ2-7,TRBV6-5,.,TRBD2,CASRGLAGKSHEQYF,TGTGCCAGCAGAGGACTAGCGGGAAAAAGCCACGAGCAGTACTTC
TRBJ1-1,TRBV2,.,.,CASHVWSTEAFF,TGTGCCAGCCACGTATGGAGCACTGAAGCTTTCTTT
TRBJ2-7,TRBV6-6,.,.,CASSQRHLGGEQYF,TGTGCCAGCAGCCAACGACATTTGGGGGGCGAGCAGTACTTC
TRBJ2-7,TRBV5-5,.,.,CASSLASGDYEQYF,TGTGCCAGCAGCTTGGCCTCAGGGGACTACGAGCAGTACTTC
TRBJ2-6,TRBV15,once,.,CATSRDMSESGANVLTF,TGTGCCACCAGCAGAGATATGTCGGAGTCTGGGGCCAACGTCCTGACTTTC
TRBJ1-5,TRBV29-1,.,.,CSVRDSGMGNQPQHF,TGCAGCGTTAGGGACTCAGGGATGGGCAATCAGCCCCAGCATTTT
TRBJ2-7,TRBV11-3,.,TRBD1,CASSYGTVGPYEQYF,TGTGCCAGCAGCTACGGGACAGTTGGCCCTTACGAGCAGTACTTC
TRBJ2-2,TRBV5-6,.,.,CASSFRPGELFF,TGTGCCAGCAGCTTTCGTCCGGGGGAGCTGTTTTTT
TRBJ2-2,TRBV7-3,.,.,CASSLGGSHNTGELFF,TGTGCCAGCAGCTTAGGGGGCAGCCATAACACCGGGGAGCTGTTTTTT
TRBJ1-2,TRBV4-3,.,.,CASSQGQGPYGYTF,TGCGCCAGCAGCCAAGGTCAGGGTCCCTATGGCTACACCTTC
TRBJ2-7,TRBV18,.,TRBD2,CASSPGGVEQYF,TGTGCCAGCTCACCCGGGGGGGTCGAGCAGTACTTC
TRBJ1-6,TRBV6-1,.,TRBD1,CASSDTGESSYNSPLHF,TGTGCCAGCAGTGACACAGGGGAAAGCTCCTATAATTCACCCCTCCACTTT
TRBJ2-5,TRBV7-3,.,TRBD2,CASSLGTSGGQETQYF,TGTGCCAGCAGCCTCGGGACTAGCGGGGGTCAAGAGACCCAGTACTTC
TRBJ2-7,TRBV27,.,.,CASSFDQGQGEQYF,TGTGCCAGCAGTTTCGATCAGGGTCAGGGCGAGCAGTACTTC
TRBJ2-1,TRBV5-6,.,.,CASSRWGPPYEQFF,TGTGCCAGCAGCAGGTGGGGGCCGCCCTATGAGCAGTTCTTC
TRBJ2-7,TRBV5-4,once,.,CASSLDSGRRGMDEQYF,TGTGCCAGCAGCTTGGACTCTGGGAGACGGGGAATGGACGAGCAGTACTTC
TRBJ2-1,TRBV7-9,few,.,CASSADSNEQFF,TGTGCCAGCAGCGCCGACAGCAATGAGCAGTTCTTC
TRBJ2-7,TRBV5-1,.,.,CASSLQDGGIDEQYF,TGCGCCAGCAGCTTGCAGGACGGGGGAATCGACGAGCAGTACTTC
TRBJ1-4,TRBV28,.,.,CASSQASWPREKLFF,TGTGCCAGCAGTCAGGCCAGCTGGCCCCGAGAAAAACTGTTTTTT
TRBJ1-1,TRBV5-6,.,.,CASSLVMSWTEAFF,TGTGCCAGCAGCTTGGTTATGAGTTGGACTGAAGCTTTCTTT
TRBJ1-2,TRBV6-5,.,TRBD1,CASRGQGDDGYTF,TGTGCCAGCAGGGGACAGGGGGATGATGGCTACACCTTC
TRBJ2-1,TRBV5-1,few,.,CASRGDRGSPNEEQFF,TGCGCCAGCAGAGGAGATAGGGGCAGCCCCAATGAAGAGCAGTTCTTC
TRBJ2-3,TRBV20-1,once,.,CSAQGRGPGYF,TGCAGTGCCCAGGGGAGAGGGCCGGGGTATTTT
TRBJ1-2,TRBV30,.,TRBD1,CAWHFTGGAGHGYTF,TGTGCCTGGCATTTCACAGGGGGCGCAGGGCATGGCTACACCTTC
TRBJ2-7,TRBV27,.,TRBD1,CASSLGWGTAFYEQYF,TGTGCCAGCAGTTTAGGGTGGGGGACAGCTTTTTACGAGCAGTACTTC